A selection of T cell receptor beta chains follows, all from one sample in a study of blood T cell repertoires in COVID-19. Data came from immunoSEQ multiplex PCR; TCRdb stores just in-frame clones and leaves some out. There are about 330,000 clones in the sample; 80% to 90% occur only once, and 5% lies in the top ten. The source material was PBMCs or T cells enriched from blood (not recorded which). These receptors were collected from a man aged 25 to 40 who had recovered from COVID-19. Each CDR3 is given with its conserved first and last residue. The order of the fields is J gene, CDR3 length, V gene, clone size, D gene, CDR3 protein, CDR3 DNA. A D gene is named only where the DNA matches it firmly. Size is stated for part of the rows, as once, few or many counts, or as a class when the clone is expanded.

TRBJ2-5	15	TRBV6-5	NA	TRBD2	CASKAGGASQETQYF	TGTGCCAGCAAGGCGGGGGGCGCGAGCCAAGAGACCCAGTACTTC
TRBJ2-1	15	TRBV7-9	NA	NA	CASTSRGAGYNEQFF	TGTGCCAGCACCTCCCGGGGGGCGGGTTACAATGAGCAGTTCTTC
TRBJ1-2	15	TRBV7-2	few	NA	CASSLLPEDNYGYTF	TGTGCCAGCAGCTTACTTCCAGAAGATAACTATGGCTACACCTTC
TRBJ1-4	15	TRBV5-1	NA	NA	CASSLARGSGEKLFF	TGCGCCAGCAGCTTGGCCAGGGGATCTGGTGAAAAACTGTTTTTT
TRBJ1-2	13	TRBV28	once	TRBD1	CASSTPSTGSYTF	TGTGCCAGCAGTACACCCTCGACAGGGTCCTACACCTTC
TRBJ1-2	15	TRBV28	NA	TRBD1	CASSFRDRSNYGYTF	TGTGCCAGCAGTTTCCGGGACAGATCTAACTATGGCTACACCTTC
TRBJ2-1	16	TRBV28	NA	TRBD1	CASSFSGQGAVNEQFF	TGTGCCAGCAGTTTCTCCGGCCAGGGGGCGGTTAATGAGCAGTTCTTC
TRBJ1-2	15	TRBV5-4	NA	TRBD1	CASSLAGTGGGGYTF	TGTGCCAGCAGCTTGGCCGGGACAGGGGGCGGTGGCTACACCTTC
TRBJ1-1	14	TRBV5-4	NA	TRBD1	CASSIDRVGTEAFF	TGTGCCAGCAGCATCGACAGGGTCGGCACTGAAGCTTTCTTT
TRBJ2-3	16	TRBV2	NA	TRBD2	CASSSMGLAGENTQYF	TGTGCCAGCAGTAGCATGGGACTAGCGGGGGAGAATACGCAGTATTTT
TRBJ2-5	15	TRBV11-2	NA	TRBD2	CASSKLAGGGETQYF	TGTGCCAGCAGCAAACTAGCGGGGGGCGGAGAGACCCAGTACTTC
TRBJ1-2	16	TRBV19	NA	TRBD1	CASHPAIRQGSYGYTF	TGTGCCAGTCACCCGGCCATCCGACAGGGGAGCTATGGCTACACCTTC
TRBJ2-1	12	TRBV6-5	NA	NA	CASYLSYNEQFF	TGTGCGTCCTATTTGTCCTACAATGAGCAGTTCTTC
TRBJ1-3	13	TRBV24-1	few	NA	CATSARGGNTIYF	TGTGCCACCAGTGCCAGGGGTGGAAACACCATATATTTT
TRBJ1-1	13	TRBV10-1	NA	TRBD1	CASSEGTADPAFF	TGCGCCAGCAGCGAAGGGACAGCGGATCCAGCTTTCTTT
TRBJ2-7	17	TRBV5-4	NA	TRBD1	CASSLEHPGTGAYEQYF	TGTGCCAGCAGCTTGGAACATCCTGGGACAGGGGCCTACGAGCAGTACTTC
TRBJ1-4	18	TRBV19	NA	NA	CASSIERHRTATNEKLFF	TGTGCCAGTAGTATAGAACGACATCGGACAGCAACTAATGAAAAACTGTTTTTT
TRBJ2-7	15	TRBV7-2	NA	NA	CASSPDSLTGYEQYF	TGTGCCAGCAGCCCGGACTCTCTCACGGGTTACGAGCAGTACTTC
TRBJ2-7	16	TRBV27	NA	TRBD1	CASSSTPGTEYYEQYF	TGTGCCAGCAGTTCGACCCCCGGGACAGAATACTACGAGCAGTACTTC
TRBJ2-1	15	TRBV7-2	NA	NA	CASSLVGTSYNEQFF	TGTGCCAGCAGCTTAGTGGGGACAAGCTACAATGAGCAGTTCTTC
TRBJ1-2	13	TRBV7-3	NA	TRBD1	CASSATGYDGYTF	TGTGCCAGCAGCGCGACAGGGTATGATGGCTACACCTTC
TRBJ2-3	13	TRBV18	NA	TRBD1	CASSPNRGDTQYF	TGTGCCAGCTCACCAAACAGGGGGGATACGCAGTATTTT
TRBJ1-1	16	TRBV28	once	NA	CASSFPREIIVTEAFF	TGTGCCAGCAGTTTTCCCAGGGAAATAATTGTCACTGAAGCTTTCTTT
TRBJ1-2	15	TRBV9	once	TRBD1	CASSPQTGELDGYTF	TGTGCCAGCAGCCCCCAGACAGGGGAGCTTGACGGCTACACCTTC
TRBJ1-2	16	TRBV13	NA	TRBD1	CASSLNSDRDNYGYTF	TGTGCCAGCAGCTTAAATTCGGACAGGGACAACTATGGCTACACCTTC
TRBJ1-6	17	TRBV15	NA	NA	CATSRADGSSYNSPLHF	TGTGCCACCAGCAGGGCGGACGGGAGCTCCTATAATTCACCCCTCCACTTT
TRBJ1-5	15	TRBV18	once	TRBD1	CASSPPGQGNQPQHF	TGTGCCAGCTCACCACCCGGACAGGGCAATCAGCCCCAGCATTTT
TRBJ1-4	16	TRBV28	NA	TRBD1	CASRTTGKLANEKLFF	TGTGCCAGCAGAACGACAGGGAAGTTGGCTAATGAAAAACTGTTTTTT
TRBJ1-5	15	TRBV19	NA	NA	CASSIQAYSNQPQHF	TGTGCCAGTAGTATACAGGCTTATAGCAATCAGCCCCAGCATTTT
TRBJ1-2	15	TRBV18	NA	NA	CASSPGPGRNYGYTF	TGTGCCAGCTCACCAGGCCCAGGGCGGAACTATGGCTACACCTTC
TRBJ2-3	16	TRBV9	NA	NA	CASSVEVRGSTDTQYF	TGTGCCAGCAGCGTAGAGGTCAGGGGATCCACAGATACGCAGTATTTT
TRBJ2-2	17	TRBV7-8	NA	NA	CASSAYRVGVGTGELFF	TGTGCCAGCAGCGCATACAGGGTTGGGGTAGGCACCGGGGAGCTGTTTTTT
TRBJ2-5	19	TRBV3-1/TRBV3-2	NA	NA	CASSQGVILEAQNQETQYF	TGTGCCAGCAGCCAAGGGGTTATTCTGGAAGCGCAGAACCAAGAGACCCAGTACTTC
TRBJ1-2	14	TRBV2	NA	TRBD1	CASRPGQGSYGYTF	TGTGCCAGCAGACCGGGACAGGGGTCCTATGGCTACACCTTC
TRBJ1-6	17	TRBV3-1/TRBV3-2	NA	NA	CASSRRVLDSYNSPLHF	TGTGCCAGCAGCCGACGGGTCTTGGACTCCTATAATTCACCCCTCCACTTT
TRBJ2-5	17	TRBV18	NA	TRBD2	CASSPLLRSGGGETQYF	TGTGCCAGCTCACCTTTGTTGCGTAGCGGGGGCGGAGAGACCCAGTACTTC
TRBJ2-1	12	TRBV21-1	NA	NA	CASLRQGNEQFF	TGTGCCAGCCTTAGACAGGGGAATGAGCAGTTCTTC